The 9 T cell receptor beta chains listed next were all sequenced from one sample in a study of blood T cell repertoires in COVID-19. Clones were read by immunoSEQ multiplex PCR, and TCRdb kept only the in-frame ones, dropping some. The sample includes tens of thousands of clones, 80% to 90% of them seen just once. The sequenced sample was peripheral blood. The receptor set was obtained from a human donor in a cohort sampled during active COVID-19.

This chain joins TRBV10-2 and TRBJ1-1; 7 bases fit TRBD1. CDR1 and CDR2 (germline): WSHSY, SAAADI. This CDR3 contains 14 residues. The J segment lost 8 bases and the V segment lost 7 bases, leaving 13 bases of the junction unmatched. The CDR3 protein is CASTSGQLRLEAFF. The CDR3 DNA is TGCGCCAGCACGTCGGGACAGCTAAGACTCGAAGCTTTCTTT.

In nucleotides, the CDR3 is TGTGCCAGCAGCGTAGGTATCACCGGGGAGCTGTTTTTT. Residues: CASSVGITGELFF. V usage is TRBV9 and J usage is TRBJ2-2; D not certain. CDR3 length: 13 residues. Germline CDR1 and CDR2: SGDLS and YYNGEE. Trimming pared 0 bases from V and 4 bases from J, leaving 4 bases between.

The chain joins TRBV3-1 (or the pseudogene TRBV3-2) to TRBJ1-1; D is unclear. This CDR3 contains 14 residues. Trimming removed 3 bases from V and 5 bases from J, with 13 bases in between. CDR1 and CDR2 (germline): LGHDT, YNNKEL (reference sequence). CDR3 amino acids: CASSQFGEGTEAFF. Here the CDR3 DNA reads TGTGCCAGCAGCCAGTTTGGTGAGGGAACTGAAGCTTTCTTT.

The CDR3 DNA sequence: TGCGCCAGCAGCTTGGAGGCAGGGGGCTATCAGCCCCAGCATTTT. Its translation is CASSLEAGGYQPQHF. V is TRBV5-1 and J is TRBJ1-5; the match to TRBD1 covers 8 bases. CDR3 length equals 15 residues. The V gene end was trimmed by 0 bases and the J gene end by 5 bases; junction bases not matched to a gene: 4. Germline V gene sequence: CDR1 SGHRS, CDR2 YFSETQ.

This chain's CDR3 is CASSTQENYGYTF. The DNA for the CDR3 is TGTGCCAGCAGCACTCAGGAAAACTATGGCTACACCTTC. The V and J genes are TRBV12-3 or TRBV12-4 and TRBJ1-2; D call uncertain. This CDR3 has 13 amino acids. Trimming shortened V by 6 bases and J by 2 bases, and 10 bases separated the two germline ends.

The V and J genes are TRBV6-6 and TRBJ1-5; D gene uncertain. The germline V gene encodes CDR1 MNHNY and CDR2 SVGAGI (reference sequence). With 8 bases removed from V and 1 base from J, the gap between germline ends came to 12 bases. The CDR3 loop spans 14 amino acids. CDR3 nucleotides: TGTGCCAGCGAACGAGGTGGGAGCAATCAGCCCCAGCATTTT. Protein: CASERGGSNQPQHF.

The rearrangement uses TRBV19 and TRBJ2-7; 8 bases are shared with TRBD2. This CDR3 contains 15 residues. In germline, CDR1 is LNHDA, CDR2 SQIVND (reference sequence). The junction had 9 bases not matched to a gene; V was cut back by 3 bases and J by 5 bases. The DNA of the CDR3 is TGTGCCAGTAGTATTTCGACGGGAGGGATCCACGAGCAGTACTTC. It is translated as CASSISTGGIHEQYF.

V gene TRBV5-5 combines with J gene TRBJ1-3, with 8 bases that match TRBD1. Germline V gives CDR1 SGHKS, CDR2 YYEKEE (reference sequence). Trimming removed 4 bases from V and 5 bases from J; junction bases left unmatched: 14. The CDR3 extends over 17 amino acids. CDR3 DNA sequence: TGTGCCAGCAGCCGAAGCTGGGTCAGGGGGCCACGAAACACCATATATTTT. It codes for CASSRSWVRGPRNTIYF.

V is TRBV11-1 and J is TRBJ2-7, with 9 bases matching TRBD1. The CDR3 totals 16 residues. From germline, CDR1 is SGHAT and CDR2 FQDESV (reference sequence). The V segment lost 1 base and the J segment 5 bases; nucleotides outside the gene matches: 9. CDR3 amino acids: CASSLDSWTGADEQYF. The CDR3 nucleotides are TGTGCCAGCAGCTTAGATTCGTGGACAGGGGCCGACGAGCAGTACTTC. Combining the CDR3 with reference TRBV11-1 and TRBJ2-7 gives the whole variable domain EAEVAQSPRYKITEKSQAVAFWCDPISGHATLYWYRQILGQGPELLVQFQDESVVDDSQLPKDRFSAERLKGVDSTLKIQPAELGDSAMYLCASSLDSWTGADEQYFGPGTRLTVT.